Listed below are T cell receptor beta chains from one sample, sequenced in a study of shared clonotypes between healthy human individuals. Some clones are missing from TCRdb's copy, which holds only in-frame ones; the method was immunoSEQ multiplex PCR. The profile shows about 600,000 clones, 95% to 98% of them singletons. Sequences were obtained from naive CD4+ T cells sorted from blood. The origin of the receptors is a woman in her 30s in good health. CDR3s include the opening cysteine and the closing phenylalanine or tryptophan. The order of the fields is clone size, V gene, D gene, J gene, CDR3 DNA, CDR3 protein. A D gene is named only where the DNA matches it firmly. The size field is filled for only some rows; it gives once, few, many or a size class.

-	TRBV25-1	TRBD1	TRBJ2-2	TGTGCCAGCCCCGACAGGGGGGCGTTCACCGGGGAGCTGTTTTTT	CASPDRGAFTGELFF
-	TRBV7-9	-	TRBJ1-1	TGTGCCAGCAGCTTATCACTTCTGGGAAACACTGAAGCTTTCTTT	CASSLSLLGNTEAFF
-	TRBV30	-	TRBJ2-5	TGTGCCGTTACTGGGGACGCCCAAGAGACCCAGTACTTC	CAVTGDAQETQYF
-	TRBV7-2	-	TRBJ2-1	TGTGCCAGCAGCCGGAACTGGGGATCCTACAATGAGCAGTTCTTC	CASSRNWGSYNEQFF
-	TRBV28	TRBD2	TRBJ2-7	TGTGCCAGCAGCCCCTTCCCGGGACTAGCGGGACCATACTTC	CASSPFPGLAGPYF
-	TRBV11-2	-	TRBJ2-7	TGTGCCAGCAGCTTGACAGACTCCTACGAGCAGTACTTC	CASSLTDSYEQYF
-	TRBV2	TRBD2	TRBJ2-1	TGTGCCAGCAGTGCGGCGGGAGAAGGGAAGAATGAGCAGTTCTTC	CASSAAGEGKNEQFF
-	TRBV6-1	TRBD2	TRBJ2-7	TGTGCCAGCAGTGAAGCGCGGGGGGCCTACGAGCAGTACTTC	CASSEARGAYEQYF
-	TRBV11-2	-	TRBJ2-7	TGTGCCAGCAGCTCGTGGGGGGAATACGAGCAGTACTTC	CASSSWGEYEQYF
-	TRBV6-5	-	TRBJ1-4	TGTGCCAGCAGTTCCCCCGACCTAGCCCGAAAACTGTTTTTT	CASSSPDLARKLFF
-	TRBV28	TRBD2	TRBJ2-7	TGTGCCAGCAGAACCCACTACGGACTAGCGTCCTACGAGCAGTACTTC	CASRTHYGLASYEQYF
-	TRBV19	-	TRBJ1-1	TGTGCCAGTAGTGCCTTGGGGGGGCGCGGAACTGAAGCTTTCTTT	CASSALGGRGTEAFF
-	TRBV7-3	-	TRBJ2-2	TGTGCCAGCAGCTTCACTATCGAATGTGCCGGGGAGCTGTTTTTT	CASSFTIECAGELFF
once	TRBV11-2	TRBD1	TRBJ2-5	TGTGCCAGCAGCCACGGACAGGGTGAGGAGACCCAGTACTTC	CASSHGQGEETQYF
-	TRBV4-1	-	TRBJ1-1	TGCGCCAGCAGCCAACCTCCGGGACACCCGGGTGAAGCTGAAGCTTTCTTT	CASSQPPGHPGEAEAFF
-	TRBV2	-	TRBJ1-1	TGTGCCAGCAGCGAGGGGACTGAAGCTTTCTTT	CASSEGTEAFF
-	TRBV19	-	TRBJ2-7	TGTGCCAGTAGTCCGACAGTTGCGATGTACGAGCAGTACTTC	CASSPTVAMYEQYF
-	TRBV19	-	TRBJ2-3	TGTGCCAGTAGTTCCCGCACAGATACGCAGTATTTT	CASSSRTDTQYF
-	TRBV6-1	-	TRBJ1-1	TGTGCCAGCAGTGACTGGGTCAGATTGAACACTGAAGCTTTCTTT	CASSDWVRLNTEAFF
-	TRBV5-1	TRBD1	TRBJ2-1	TGCGCCAGCACGGGGACAGCCACCGCCAATGAGCAGTTCTTC	CASTGTATANEQFF
-	TRBV7-3	-	TRBJ1-2	TGTGCCAGCAGAGCCGGGACGGAAGTTTATGGCTACACCTTC	CASRAGTEVYGYTF
-	TRBV10-3	-	TRBJ2-7	TGTGCCATCAGTGCACAACTAGAGTTCAGCGAGCAGTACTTC	CAISAQLEFSEQYF